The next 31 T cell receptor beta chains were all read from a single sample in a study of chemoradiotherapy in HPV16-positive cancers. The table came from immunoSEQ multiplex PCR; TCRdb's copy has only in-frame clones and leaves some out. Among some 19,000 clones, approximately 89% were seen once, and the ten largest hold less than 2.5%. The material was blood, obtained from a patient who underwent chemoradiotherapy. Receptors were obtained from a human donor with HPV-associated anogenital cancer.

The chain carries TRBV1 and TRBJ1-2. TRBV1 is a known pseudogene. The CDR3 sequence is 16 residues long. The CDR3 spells CTSRILCLRKTYGYTF. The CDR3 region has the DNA TGCACCAGCAGAATTTTATGTTTGCGAAAGACCTATGGCTACACCTTC.

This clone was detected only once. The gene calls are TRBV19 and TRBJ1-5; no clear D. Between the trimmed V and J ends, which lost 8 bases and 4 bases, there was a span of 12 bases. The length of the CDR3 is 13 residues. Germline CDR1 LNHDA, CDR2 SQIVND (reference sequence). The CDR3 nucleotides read TGTGCCAGTGCGGACCAGAAAAATCAGCCCCAGCATTTT. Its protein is CASADQKNQPQHF.

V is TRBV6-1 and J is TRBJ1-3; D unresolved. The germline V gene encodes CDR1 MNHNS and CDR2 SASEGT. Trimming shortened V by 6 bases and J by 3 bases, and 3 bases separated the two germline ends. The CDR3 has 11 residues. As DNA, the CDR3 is TGTGCCAGCAGCCTTGGAAACACCATATATTTT. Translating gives CASSLGNTIYF.

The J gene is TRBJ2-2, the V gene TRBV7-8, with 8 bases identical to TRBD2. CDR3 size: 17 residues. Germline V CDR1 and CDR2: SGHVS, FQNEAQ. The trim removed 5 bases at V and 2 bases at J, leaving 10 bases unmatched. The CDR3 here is CASSPTSVILNTGELFF. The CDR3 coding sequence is TGTGCCAGCAGCCCGACTAGCGTCATCCTCAACACCGGGGAGCTGTTTTTT.

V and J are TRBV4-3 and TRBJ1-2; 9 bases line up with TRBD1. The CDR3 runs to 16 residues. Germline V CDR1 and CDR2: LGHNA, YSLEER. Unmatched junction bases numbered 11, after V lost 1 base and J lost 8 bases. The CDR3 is CASSQVGTGLGLGYTF. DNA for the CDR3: TGCGCCAGCAGCCAAGTTGGGACAGGGTTGGGGTTAGGCTACACCTTC.

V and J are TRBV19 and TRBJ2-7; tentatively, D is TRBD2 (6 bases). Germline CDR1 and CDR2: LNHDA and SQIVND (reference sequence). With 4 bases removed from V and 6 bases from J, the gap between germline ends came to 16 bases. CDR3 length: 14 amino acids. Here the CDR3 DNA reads TGTGCCAGTAGTACCCGGGAGAGAAGCGGCGAGCAGTACTTC. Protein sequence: CASSTRERSGEQYF.

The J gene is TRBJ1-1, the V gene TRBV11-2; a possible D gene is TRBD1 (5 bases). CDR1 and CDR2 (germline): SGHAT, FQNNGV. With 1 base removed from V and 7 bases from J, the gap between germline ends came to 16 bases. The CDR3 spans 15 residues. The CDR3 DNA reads TGTGCCAGCAGCTTAGTCCAGGGATCAGGTGTTGAAGCTTTCTTT. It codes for CASSLVQGSGVEAFF.

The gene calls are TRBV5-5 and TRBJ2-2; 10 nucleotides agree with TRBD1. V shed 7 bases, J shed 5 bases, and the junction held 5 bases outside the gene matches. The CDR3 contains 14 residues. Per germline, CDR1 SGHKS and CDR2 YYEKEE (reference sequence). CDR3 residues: CASWRTGGTGELFF. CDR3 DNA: TGTGCCAGCTGGCGGACAGGGGGGACCGGGGAGCTGTTTTTT.

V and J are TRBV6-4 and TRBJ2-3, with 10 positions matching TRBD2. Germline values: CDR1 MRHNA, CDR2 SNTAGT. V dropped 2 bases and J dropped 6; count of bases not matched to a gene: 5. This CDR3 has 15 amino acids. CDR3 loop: CASSDGTSDADTQYF. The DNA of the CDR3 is TGTGCCAGCAGTGACGGGACTAGCGACGCCGATACGCAGTATTTT.

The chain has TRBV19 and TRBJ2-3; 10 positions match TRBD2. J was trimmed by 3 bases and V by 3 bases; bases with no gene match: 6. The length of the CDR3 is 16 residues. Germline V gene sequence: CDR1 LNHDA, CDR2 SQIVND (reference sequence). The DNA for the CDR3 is TGTGCCAGTAGTATGGAAGCGGGAGGGAGAACAGATACGCAGTATTTT. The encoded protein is CASSMEAGGRTDTQYF.

This CDR3 is CASSLGDRQNTEAFF. The CDR3 nucleotides read TGCGCCAGCAGCTTGGGGGACAGGCAGAACACTGAAGCTTTCTTT. This chain connects TRBV5-1 to TRBJ1-1, with 8 bases that match TRBD1. Germline V CDR1 and CDR2: SGHRS, YFSETQ. CDR3 length: 15 residues. The V segment lost 0 bases and the J segment 1 base; nucleotides outside the gene matches: 2. Together with reference TRBV5-1 and TRBJ1-1, the CDR3 gives the full variable domain: KAGVTQTPRYLIKTRGQQVTLSCSPISGHRSVSWYQQTPGQGLQFLFEYFSETQRNKGNFPGRFSGRQFSNSRSEMNVSTLELGDSALYLCASSLGDRQNTEAFFGQGTRLTVV.

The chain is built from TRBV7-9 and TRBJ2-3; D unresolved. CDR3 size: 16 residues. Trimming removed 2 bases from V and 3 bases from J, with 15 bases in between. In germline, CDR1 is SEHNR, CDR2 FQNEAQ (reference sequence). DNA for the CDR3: TGTGCCAGCAGCTTAAGTTCGTCGGTTGGGACAGATACGCAGTATTTT. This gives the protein CASSLSSSVGTDTQYF.

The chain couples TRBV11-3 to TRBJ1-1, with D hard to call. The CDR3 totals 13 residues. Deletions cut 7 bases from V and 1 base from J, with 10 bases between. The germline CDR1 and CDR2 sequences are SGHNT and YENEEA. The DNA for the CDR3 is TGTGCCAGCACCGCGGAGTGGAACACTGAAGCTTTCTTT. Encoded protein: CASTAEWNTEAFF. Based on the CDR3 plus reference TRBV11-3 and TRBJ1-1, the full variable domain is EAGVVQSPRYKIIEKKQPVAFWCNPISGHNTLYWYLQNLGQGPELLIRYENEEAVDDSQLPKDRFSAERLKGVDSTLKIQPAELGDSAVYLCASTAEWNTEAFFGQGTRLTVV.

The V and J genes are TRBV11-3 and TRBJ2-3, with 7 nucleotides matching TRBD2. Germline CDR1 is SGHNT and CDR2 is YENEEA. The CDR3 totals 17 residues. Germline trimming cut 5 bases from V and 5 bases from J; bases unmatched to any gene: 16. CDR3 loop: CASSQGLLAGVKDTQYF. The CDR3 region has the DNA TGTGCCAGCAGCCAAGGGTTGCTTGCGGGAGTAAAAGATACGCAGTATTTT. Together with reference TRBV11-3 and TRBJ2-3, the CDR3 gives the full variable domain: EAGVVQSPRYKIIEKKQPVAFWCNPISGHNTLYWYLQNLGQGPELLIRYENEEAVDDSQLPKDRFSAERLKGVDSTLKIQPAELGDSAVYLCASSQGLLAGVKDTQYFGPGTRLTVL.

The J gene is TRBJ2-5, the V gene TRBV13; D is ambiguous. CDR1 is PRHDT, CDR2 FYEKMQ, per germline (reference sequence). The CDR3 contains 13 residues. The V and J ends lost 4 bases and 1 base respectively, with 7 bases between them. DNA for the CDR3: TGTGCCAGCAGCTCGGACGGCCAAGAGACCCAGTACTTC. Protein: CASSSDGQETQYF.

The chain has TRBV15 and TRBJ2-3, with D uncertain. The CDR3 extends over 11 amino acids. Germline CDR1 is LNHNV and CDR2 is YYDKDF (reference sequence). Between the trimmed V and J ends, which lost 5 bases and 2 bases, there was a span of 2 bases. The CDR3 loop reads CATSLTDTQYF. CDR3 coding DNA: TGTGCCACCAGCCTCACAGATACGCAGTATTTT. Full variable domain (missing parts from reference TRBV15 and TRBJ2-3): DAMVIQNPRYQVTQFGKPVTLSCSQTLNHNVMYWYQQKSSQAPKLLFHYYDKDFNNEADTPDNFQSRRPNTSFCFLDIRSPGLGDTAMYLCATSLTDTQYFGPGTRLTVL.

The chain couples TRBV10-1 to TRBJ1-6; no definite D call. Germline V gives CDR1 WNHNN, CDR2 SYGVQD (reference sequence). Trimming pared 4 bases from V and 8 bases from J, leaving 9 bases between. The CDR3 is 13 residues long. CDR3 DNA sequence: TGCGCCAGCAGTGTGGGGTTGGATTCACCCCTCCACTTT. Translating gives CASSVGLDSPLHF.

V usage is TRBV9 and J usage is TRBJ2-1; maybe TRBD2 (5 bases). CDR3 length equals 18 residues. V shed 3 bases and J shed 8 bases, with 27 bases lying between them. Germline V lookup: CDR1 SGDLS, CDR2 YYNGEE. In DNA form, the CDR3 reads TGTGCCAGCAGCGCGTCGCCCACAGTACCGACGGGGTGGGATGAGCAGTTCTTC. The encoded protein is CASSASPTVPTGWDEQFF.

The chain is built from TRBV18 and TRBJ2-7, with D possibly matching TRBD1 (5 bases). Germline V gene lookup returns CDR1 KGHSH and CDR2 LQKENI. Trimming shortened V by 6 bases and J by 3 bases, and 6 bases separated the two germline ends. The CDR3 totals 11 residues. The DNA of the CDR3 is TGTGCCAGCTCTGACAGCTACGAGCAGTACTTC. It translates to CASSDSYEQYF.

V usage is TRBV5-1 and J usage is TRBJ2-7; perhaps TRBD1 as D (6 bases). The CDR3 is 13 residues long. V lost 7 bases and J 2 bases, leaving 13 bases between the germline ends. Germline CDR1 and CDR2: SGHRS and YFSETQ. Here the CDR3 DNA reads TGCGCCAGCCGAAGGACAGCAGCCTACGAGCAGTACTTC. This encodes CASRRTAAYEQYF.

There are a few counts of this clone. CDR3 region: CASSLDPAYGYTF. As DNA, the CDR3 is TGTGCCAGCAGCTTAGATCCAGCCTATGGCTACACCTTC. The chain joins TRBV7-9 to TRBJ1-2, with D hard to call. V dropped 1 base and J dropped 4 bases, with 7 bases sitting between them. CDR3 length: 13 amino acids. Per germline, CDR1 SEHNR and CDR2 FQNEAQ (reference sequence).

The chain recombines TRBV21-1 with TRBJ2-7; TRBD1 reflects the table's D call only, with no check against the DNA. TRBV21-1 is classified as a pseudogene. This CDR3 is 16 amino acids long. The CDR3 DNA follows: TGTGCCACCCCGAGAACGGCAGGGCTGAACTCCTACGAGCAGTACTTC. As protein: CATPRTAGLNSYEQYF.

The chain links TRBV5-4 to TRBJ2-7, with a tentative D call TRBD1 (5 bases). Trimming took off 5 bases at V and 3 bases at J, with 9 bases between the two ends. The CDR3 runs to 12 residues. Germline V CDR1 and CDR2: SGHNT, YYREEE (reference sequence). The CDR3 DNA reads TGTGCCAGCAGGGGGCTAGACTACGAGCAGTACTTC. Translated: CASRGLDYEQYF.

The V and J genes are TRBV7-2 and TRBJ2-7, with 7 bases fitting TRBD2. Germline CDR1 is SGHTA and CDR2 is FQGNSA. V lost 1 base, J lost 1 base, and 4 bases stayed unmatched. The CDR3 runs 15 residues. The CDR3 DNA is TGTGCCAGCAGCTTAGAAGCGGGACTGTCCTACGAGCAGTACTTC. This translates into CASSLEAGLSYEQYF.

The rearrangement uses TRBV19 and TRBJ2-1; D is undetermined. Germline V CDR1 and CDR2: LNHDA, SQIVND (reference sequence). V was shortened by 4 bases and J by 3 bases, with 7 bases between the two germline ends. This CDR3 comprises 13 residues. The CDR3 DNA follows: TGTGCCAGTAGTAAAAACTTCTACAATGAGCAGTTCTTC. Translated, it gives CASSKNFYNEQFF.

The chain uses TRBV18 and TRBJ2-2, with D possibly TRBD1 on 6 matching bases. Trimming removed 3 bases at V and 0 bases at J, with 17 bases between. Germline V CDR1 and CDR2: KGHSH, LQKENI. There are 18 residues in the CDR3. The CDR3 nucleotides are TGTGCCAGCTCACCTAGACCCACGGGACAAGCGAACACCGGGGAGCTGTTTTTT. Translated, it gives CASSPRPTGQANTGELFF. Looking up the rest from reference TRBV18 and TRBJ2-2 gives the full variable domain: NAGVMQNPRHLVRRRGQEARLRCSPMKGHSHVYWYRQLPEEGLKFMVYLQKENIIDESGMPKERFSAEFPKEGPSILRIQQVVRGDSAAYFCASSPRPTGQANTGELFFGEGSRLTVL.

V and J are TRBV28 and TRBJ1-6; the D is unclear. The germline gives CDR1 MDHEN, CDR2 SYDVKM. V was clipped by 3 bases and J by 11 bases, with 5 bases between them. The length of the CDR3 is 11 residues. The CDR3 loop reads CASSFGTPLHF. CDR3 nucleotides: TGTGCCAGCAGTTTTGGGACACCCCTCCACTTT.

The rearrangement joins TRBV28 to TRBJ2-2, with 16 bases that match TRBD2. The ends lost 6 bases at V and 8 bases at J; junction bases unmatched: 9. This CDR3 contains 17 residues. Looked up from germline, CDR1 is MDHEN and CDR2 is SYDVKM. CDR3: CASSSWGLAGGPGELFF. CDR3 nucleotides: TGTGCCAGCAGCTCTTGGGGACTAGCGGGAGGGCCTGGGGAGCTGTTTTTT.

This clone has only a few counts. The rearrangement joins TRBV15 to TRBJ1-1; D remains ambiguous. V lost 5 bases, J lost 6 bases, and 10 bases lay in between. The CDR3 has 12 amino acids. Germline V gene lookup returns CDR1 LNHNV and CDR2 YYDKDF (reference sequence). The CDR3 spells CATSREAPEAFF. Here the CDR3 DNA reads TGTGCCACCAGCCGCGAGGCCCCTGAAGCTTTCTTT. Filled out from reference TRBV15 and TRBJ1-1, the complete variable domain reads DAMVIQNPRYQVTQFGKPVTLSCSQTLNHNVMYWYQQKSSQAPKLLFHYYDKDFNNEADTPDNFQSRRPNTSFCFLDIRSPGLGDTAMYLCATSREAPEAFFGQGTRLTVV.

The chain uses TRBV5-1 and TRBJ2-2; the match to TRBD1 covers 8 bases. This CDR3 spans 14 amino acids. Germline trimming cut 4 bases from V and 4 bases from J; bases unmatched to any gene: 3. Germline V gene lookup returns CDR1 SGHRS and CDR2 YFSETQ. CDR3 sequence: CASSDRGGTGELFF. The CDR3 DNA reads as TGCGCCAGCAGCGACAGGGGAGGCACCGGGGAGCTGTTTTTT.

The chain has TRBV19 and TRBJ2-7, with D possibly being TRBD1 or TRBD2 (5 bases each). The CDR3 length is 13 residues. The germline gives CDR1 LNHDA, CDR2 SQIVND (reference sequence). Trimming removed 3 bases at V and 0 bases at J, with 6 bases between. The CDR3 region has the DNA TGTGCCAGTAGTATGGGACCCTCCTACGAGCAGTACTTC. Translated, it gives CASSMGPSYEQYF. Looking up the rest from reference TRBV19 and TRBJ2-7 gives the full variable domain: DGGITQSPKYLFRKEGQNVTLSCEQNLNHDAMYWYRQDPGQGLRLIYYSQIVNDFQKGDIAEGYSVSREKKESFPLTVTSAQKNPTAFYLCASSMGPSYEQYFGPGTRLTVT.